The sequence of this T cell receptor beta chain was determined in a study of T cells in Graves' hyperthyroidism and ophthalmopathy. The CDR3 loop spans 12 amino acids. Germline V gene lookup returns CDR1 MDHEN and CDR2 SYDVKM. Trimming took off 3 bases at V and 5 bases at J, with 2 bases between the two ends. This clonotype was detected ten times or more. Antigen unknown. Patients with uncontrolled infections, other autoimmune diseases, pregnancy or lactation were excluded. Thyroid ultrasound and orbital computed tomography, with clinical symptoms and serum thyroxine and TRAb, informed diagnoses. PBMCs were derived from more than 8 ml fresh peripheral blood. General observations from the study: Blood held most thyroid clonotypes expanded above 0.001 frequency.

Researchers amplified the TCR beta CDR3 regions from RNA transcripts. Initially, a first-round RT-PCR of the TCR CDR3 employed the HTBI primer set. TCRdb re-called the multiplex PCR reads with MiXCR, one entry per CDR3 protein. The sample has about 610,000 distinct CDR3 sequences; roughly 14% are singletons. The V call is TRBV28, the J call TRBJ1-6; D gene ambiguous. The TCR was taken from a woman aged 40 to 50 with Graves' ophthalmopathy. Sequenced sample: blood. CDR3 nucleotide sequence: TGTGCCAGCAGTTTTAATAATTCACCCCTCCACTTT. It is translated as CASSFNNSPLHF.